Below, 3 T cell receptor beta chains from the same sample are listed, as sequenced in a study of blood T cells in healthy people across ages. The use of a sample-barcoded 5' primer and a J-beta primer mix characterized a second PCR of roughly 6 to 11 cycles. From the 5' RACE reads, TCRdb called clonotypes with MiXCR, one entry per CDR3 protein. The data contain around 800,000 distinct CDR3 sequences, approximately 48% of them seen just once; the ten biggest clones take up around 21%. Input material: blood. These receptors were taken from a man aged 55 to 69 in good health.

About this clonotype itself: The junction differs from germline at one of its ends, possibly a read error. The rearrangement links TRBV29-1 to TRBJ2-3; D is tentatively TRBD1 or TRBD2 (5 bases each). The CDR3 has 13 amino acids. Germline loops: CDR1 SQVTM, CDR2 ANQGSEA. CDR3 protein: CGVGTEAPDAQYF. DNA of the CDR3: TGCGGCGTCGGGACGGAGGCCCCAGATGCGCAGTATTTT.

This rearrangement joins TRBV7-8 to TRBJ2-7, with 9 bases that match TRBD1. The germline gives CDR1 SGHVS, CDR2 FQNEAQ. V lost 10 bases and J lost 1; bases outside the gene matches: 2. The CDR3 runs 12 residues. The CDR3 sequence is CAIQGASYEQYF. Written as DNA, the CDR3 is TGTGCCATACAGGGGGCATCCTACGAGCAGTACTTC.

J is TRBJ1-5 and V is TRBV2; no definite D call. The CDR3 is 17 residues long. Germline CDR1 SNHLY, CDR2 FYNNEI. V lost 0 bases to trimming and J lost 2 bases, with 14 bases between them. The CDR3 region is CASSEARRERGNQPQHF. The CDR3 region has the DNA TGTGCCAGCAGTGAAGCGAGGCGGGAACGGGGCAATCAGCCCCAGCATTTT.